These 22 T cell receptor beta chains share one sample of origin, sequenced in a study of cytomegalovirus exposure and HLA in healthy donors (TCRdb year 2017). To prepare the library, the immunoSEQ multiplex PCR assay was applied. A mixture of 60 forward primers for TCR Vbeta segments and 13 reverse primers for TCR Jbeta segments was used in the multiplex PCR. TCRdb provides this immuneACCESS table in a form limited to in-frame rearrangements. Some clones are lacking; in checked studies, under half of them reflect an unresolved V gene, and why the rest are absent is not known. This sample lists over 150,000 clones; 80% were detected once. In total, the top ten clones hold over 5% of the sample. Material: PBMCs. The receptors were sampled from a woman aged 40 to 49 in good health and CMV-seropositive.

V is TRBV7-3 and J is TRBJ2-6; the D is unclear. The CDR3 covers 16 residues. Trimming stripped 5 bases from V and 1 base from J, with 12 bases between. The germline V gene has CDR1 SGHTA and CDR2 FQGTGA. The CDR3 loop reads CASSPQGGSGANVLTF. The CDR3 DNA is TGTGCCAGCAGCCCTCAAGGCGGATCTGGGGCCAACGTCCTGACTTTC.

This chain uses TRBV11-1 with TRBJ2-7, with D perhaps TRBD2 (6 bases). This CDR3 is built from 17 residues. Germline-derived CDR1 and CDR2 are SGHAT and FQDESV (reference sequence). Trimming stripped 5 bases from V and 0 bases from J, with 20 bases between. The chain's CDR3 is CASSRGSFPSRSYEQYF. The CDR3 nucleotides read TGTGCCAGCAGCCGGGGGAGTTTCCCATCCCGCTCCTACGAGCAGTACTTC.

The chain couples TRBV9 to TRBJ1-6; 10 nucleotides match TRBD1. Germline V CDR1 and CDR2: SGDLS, YYNGEE. The CDR3 runs to 15 residues. J was trimmed by 9 bases and V by 0 bases; bases with no gene match: 3. The CDR3 DNA sequence: TGTGCCAGCAGCGTAGCGGACAGGGGGGTTTCACCCCTCCACTTT. It yields the protein CASSVADRGVSPLHF.

The V and J genes are TRBV15 and TRBJ1-5; possibly TRBD1 for D (5 bases). CDR1 LNHNV and CDR2 YYDKDF come from the germline V gene (reference sequence). The CDR3 has 15 amino acids. V was cut by 0 bases and J by 8 bases, with 14 bases left in between. This chain's CDR3 is CATSRDWGSGEPQHF. CDR3 DNA sequence: TGTGCCACCAGCAGAGATTGGGGCTCCGGTGAGCCCCAGCATTTT.

The gene calls are TRBV6-5 and TRBJ2-7, with 7 bases aligning to TRBD2. This CDR3 has 15 amino acids. Trimming cost V 2 bases and J 3 bases; bases outside gene matches: 7. The germline CDR1 and CDR2 sequences are MNHEY and SVGAGI. In DNA, the CDR3 is TGTGCCAGCAGTTACCCGGGACTATCGTTCTACGAGCAGTACTTC. This encodes CASSYPGLSFYEQYF.

The chain recombines TRBV6-1 with TRBJ2-2; 11 bases agree with TRBD2. Trimming took 7 bases from V and 7 from J; bases not matched to a gene: 8. Germline V lookup: CDR1 MNHNS, CDR2 SASEGT. This CDR3 has 15 residues. The CDR3 DNA reads TGTGCCAGCACCCCACAGGGACTAGCGGTCGGGGAGCTGTTTTTT. It codes for CASTPQGLAVGELFF.

The V call is TRBV9, the J call TRBJ2-7, with 7 bases identical to TRBD2. CDR3 length: 14 amino acids. Germline CDR1 SGDLS, CDR2 YYNGEE. The junction had 6 bases not matched to a gene; V was cut back by 0 bases and J by 6 bases. Here the CDR3 DNA reads TGTGCCAGCAGCGTAGGCCCGGGGGGAGGCGAGCAGTACTTC. Encoded protein: CASSVGPGGGEQYF.

The chain combines TRBV28 with TRBJ1-5; D is unresolved. V was trimmed by 3 bases and J by 7 bases, leaving 10 bases between them. The CDR3 spans 13 residues. Germline-derived CDR1 and CDR2 are MDHEN and SYDVKM. CDR3 amino acids: CASSFETGQPQHF. The CDR3 DNA reads TGTGCCAGCAGTTTTGAGACTGGACAGCCCCAGCATTTT.

The gene calls are TRBV6-6 and TRBJ2-7, with 13 bases that match TRBD2. This CDR3 contains 16 residues. Trimming at V came to 2 bases and at J to 2 bases, leaving 3 bases not matched to a gene. CDR1 and CDR2 from the germline V gene are MNHNY and SVGAGI (reference sequence). This CDR3 is CASSYPGLAGTYEQYF. The DNA of the CDR3 is TGTGCCAGCAGTTACCCGGGACTAGCGGGAACCTACGAGCAGTACTTC.

The chain links TRBV7-9 to TRBJ2-5; D might be TRBD2 (7 bases). The CDR3 covers 14 residues. CDR1 is SEHNR and CDR2 is FQNEAQ in the germline V gene (reference sequence). Trimming removed 5 bases at V and 4 bases at J, with 14 bases between. The CDR3 here is CASSPTGRGETQYF. The DNA of the CDR3 is TGTGCCAGCAGCCCAACAGGGAGGGGAGAGACCCAGTACTTC.

V and J are TRBV18 and TRBJ1-1; D is unclear. Deletions cut 2 bases from V and 1 base from J, with 14 bases between. Germline loops: CDR1 KGHSH, CDR2 LQKENI. CDR3 length equals 16 residues. The CDR3 nucleotides read TGTGCCAGCTCACCATACCAACTTCAGGAGAACACTGAAGCTTTCTTT. Translated, it gives CASSPYQLQENTEAFF.

This clone was seen a handful of times. The chain has TRBV18 and TRBJ1-1; 9 bases align to TRBD1. The trim removed 4 bases at V and 7 bases at J, leaving 13 bases unmatched. CDR3 size: 16 residues. Germline V gene data show CDR1 as KGHSH and CDR2 as LQKENI. This chain's CDR3 is CASSLGTGSVRGEAFF. In nucleotides, the CDR3 is TGTGCCAGCTCACTAGGGACAGGGTCGGTGCGTGGTGAAGCTTTCTTT.

This clone was counted once. The genes are TRBV4-2 and TRBJ2-5; 9 bases are shared with TRBD2. V lost 3 bases and J lost 2; bases outside the gene matches: 10. This CDR3 spans 17 amino acids. In germline, CDR1 is LGHNA, CDR2 YNFKEQ. The CDR3 here is CASSHPIAGVGQETQYF. The CDR3 DNA sequence: TGTGCCAGCAGCCACCCTATAGCGGGAGTTGGTCAAGAGACCCAGTACTTC.

This clone was counted a few times. The CDR3 DNA is TGTGCCAGTAGAGAACAGAGTTATAGCAATCAGCCCCAGCATTTT. This codes for CASREQSYSNQPQHF. The chain couples TRBV19 to TRBJ1-5; unclear D gene. CDR1 and CDR2 from the germline V gene are LNHDA and SQIVND (reference sequence). The CDR3 has 15 amino acids. The V end lost 6 bases, the J end lost 0 bases, and 12 bases lay between the germline ends. The full variable domain, with the rest looked up from reference TRBV19 and TRBJ1-5, is DGGITQSPKYLFRKEGQNVTLSCEQNLNHDAMYWYRQDPGQGLRLIYYSQIVNDFQKGDIAEGYSVSREKKESFPLTVTSAQKNPTAFYLCASREQSYSNQPQHFGDGTRLSIL.

The V gene is TRBV21-1, the J gene TRBJ2-7; the D call TRBD2 from the table was never checked on the DNA. TRBV21-1 is assigned pseudogene status. The CDR3 contains 15 residues. CDR3 loop: CASSKNGRARGEQYF. The CDR3 bases are TGTGCCAGCAGCAAAAATGGCCGGGCTCGGGGCGAGCAGTACTTC.

This chain links TRBV19 with TRBJ1-5, with D possibly matching TRBD1 (5 bases). The CDR3 extends over 15 amino acids. CDR1 and CDR2 from the germline V gene are LNHDA and SQIVND (reference sequence). The V gene lost 2 bases and the J gene lost 1 base, with 9 bases spanning the gap. The CDR3 loop reads CASSIRGPSNQPQHF. The CDR3 region has the DNA TGTGCCAGTAGTATAAGGGGCCCCAGCAATCAGCCCCAGCATTTT. Combining the CDR3 with reference TRBV19 and TRBJ1-5 gives the whole variable domain DGGITQSPKYLFRKEGQNVTLSCEQNLNHDAMYWYRQDPGQGLRLIYYSQIVNDFQKGDIAEGYSVSREKKESFPLTVTSAQKNPTAFYLCASSIRGPSNQPQHFGDGTRLSIL.

Only a few counts were recorded for this clone. CDR3 sequence reads: CASSLRTGGEQYF. The CDR3 DNA follows: TGTGCCAGCAGTTTGCGTACAGGGGGCGAGCAGTACTTC. The rearrangement links TRBV28 to TRBJ2-7, with 8 bases lining up with TRBD1. Germline V lookup: CDR1 MDHEN, CDR2 SYDVKM. This CDR3 has 13 amino acids. J lost 6 bases, V lost 3 bases, and 4 bases had no gene match.

CDR3 region: CASGRDRGYEQYF. The CDR3 DNA is TGTGCCTCCGGCCGGGACAGGGGGTACGAGCAGTACTTC. The chain links TRBV7-9 to TRBJ2-7; TRBD1 matches 11 bases. Germline V gives CDR1 SEHNR, CDR2 FQNEAQ (reference sequence). The CDR3 contains 13 residues. V shed 11 bases, J shed 4 bases, and the junction held 7 bases outside the gene matches. Supplemented by reference TRBV7-9 and TRBJ2-7, the full variable domain reads DTGVSQNPRHKITKRGQNVTFRCDPISEHNRLYWYRQTLGQGPEFLTYFQNEAQLEKSRLLSDRFSAERPKGSFSTLEIQRTEQGDSAMYLCASGRDRGYEQYFGPGTRLTVT.

The chain carries TRBV5-6 and TRBJ2-5, with TRBD2 matching 9 bases. Germline trimming cut 6 bases from V and 1 base from J; bases unmatched to any gene: 4. Germline V gene lookup returns CDR1 SGHDT and CDR2 YYEEEE. This CDR3 comprises 14 residues. The CDR3 reads CASNELAGQETQYF. CDR3 nucleotides: TGTGCCAGCAATGAACTAGCGGGCCAAGAGACCCAGTACTTC.

V and J are TRBV2 and TRBJ1-5; weak D call: TRBD1 (5 bases). CDR1 SNHLY and CDR2 FYNNEI come from the germline V gene. This CDR3 is built from 14 residues. Trimming left V 1 base short and J 2 bases short, with 6 bases between. CDR3 region: CASSEGGGNQPQHF. The CDR3 DNA reads TGTGCCAGCAGTGAAGGGGGGGGCAATCAGCCCCAGCATTTT.

This clone was picked up a small number of times. The chain joins TRBV2 to TRBJ1-2; 9 nucleotides agree with TRBD1. The CDR3 spans 16 residues. Germline CDR1 SNHLY, CDR2 FYNNEI. V shed 5 bases and J 4 bases; nucleotides not matched to a gene: 11. The CDR3 sequence: CASSQPGQGSSYGYTF. CDR3 sequence (DNA): TGTGCCAGCAGTCAGCCCGGACAGGGGTCTTCCTATGGCTACACCTTC.

The V gene is TRBV7-9, the J gene TRBJ2-3, with 12 bases matching TRBD2. This CDR3 contains 17 residues. Germline loops: CDR1 SEHNR, CDR2 FQNEAQ (reference sequence). Germline trimming cut 0 bases from V and 4 bases from J; bases unmatched to any gene: 5. CDR3 amino acids: CASSLATSGRNADTQYF. The CDR3 nucleotides are TGTGCCAGCAGCTTAGCTACTAGCGGGAGGAATGCAGATACGCAGTATTTT.